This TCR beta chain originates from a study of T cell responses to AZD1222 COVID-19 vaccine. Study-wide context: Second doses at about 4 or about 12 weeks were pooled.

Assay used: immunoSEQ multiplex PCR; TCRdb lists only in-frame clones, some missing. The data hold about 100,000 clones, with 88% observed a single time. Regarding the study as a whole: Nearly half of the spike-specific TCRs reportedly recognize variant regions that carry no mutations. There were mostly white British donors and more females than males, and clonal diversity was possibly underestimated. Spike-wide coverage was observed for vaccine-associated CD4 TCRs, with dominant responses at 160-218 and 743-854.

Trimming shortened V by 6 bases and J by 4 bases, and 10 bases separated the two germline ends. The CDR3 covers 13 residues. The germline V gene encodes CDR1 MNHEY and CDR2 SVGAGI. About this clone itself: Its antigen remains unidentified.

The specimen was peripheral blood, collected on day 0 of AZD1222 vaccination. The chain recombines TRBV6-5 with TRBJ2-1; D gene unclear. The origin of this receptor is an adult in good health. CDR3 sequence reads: CASSVDRYNEQFF. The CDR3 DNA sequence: TGTGCCAGCAGCGTTGATCGTTACAATGAGCAGTTCTTC.